This is a list of T cell receptor beta chains from one sample in a study of a mutant IDH1 vaccine in newly diagnosed glioma. Their antigen targets remain unknown. TCRdb keeps only in-frame clones here, not all; method: immunoSEQ multiplex PCR. The data show 75,000 to 95,000 clones, with 89% seen just once and approximately 0.8% held by the top ten. Source: PBMCs, taken from a glioma patient whose treatment included an IDH1 peptide vaccine. The origin of the receptors is a woman aged 50 to 60 with glioma. Each CDR3 is given with its conserved first and last residue. D genes are given only for firm matches. Not every row has a clone size; where given, it reads once, few, many or a size class.

j_call,clone_size,v_call,d_call,cdr3_length,cdr3_nt,cdr3_aa
TRBJ1-5,-,TRBV2,TRBD1,13,TGTGCCAGCAGTGTACAGGGGGATCAGCCCCAGCATTTT,CASSVQGDQPQHF
TRBJ2-1,-,TRBV28,-,11,TGTGCCAGCAGCTATCGATTAGGGCAGTTCTTC,CASSYRLGQFF
TRBJ1-6,-,TRBV27,-,14,TGTGCCAGCAGTTTACGCTCCTATAATTCACCCCTCCACTTT,CASSLRSYNSPLHF
TRBJ2-1,-,TRBV5-4,TRBD2,16,TGTGCCAGCAGCTTGGGCACTAGCGGATCTTACAATGAGCAGTTCTTC,CASSLGTSGSYNEQFF
TRBJ2-5,-,TRBV7-8,TRBD2,14,TGTGCCAGCAGCGCGGGACTAGCTGGAGAGACCCAGTACTTC,CASSAGLAGETQYF
TRBJ2-7,-,TRBV27,-,16,TGTGCCAGCAGTGCCCCTCTCTTGGGAGGCTCCTACGAGCAGTACTTC,CASSAPLLGGSYEQYF
TRBJ1-2,-,TRBV5-2,-,13,TGTGCCAGCAGCCGGGACAGGGTATATGGCTACACCTTC,CASSRDRVYGYTF
TRBJ2-7,-,TRBV9,-,13,TGTGCCAGCAGCGTACAACGGGAGTCCGAGCAGTACTTC,CASSVQRESEQYF
TRBJ1-4,-,TRBV15,-,16,TGTGCCACCAGCAGATCAGAACTCAGGAGATATGAAAAACTGTTTTTT,CATSRSELRRYEKLFF
TRBJ2-1,-,TRBV5-4,TRBD2,15,TGTGCCAGCAAGAGGGGTAGCGGGATAGGATATGAGCAGTTCTTC,CASKRGSGIGYEQFF
TRBJ1-3,once,TRBV18,-,17,TGTGCCAGCTCACCTCAACCCGGCAGGGGAGCTGGAAACACCATATATTTT,CASSPQPGRGAGNTIYF
TRBJ2-7,once,TRBV6-6,-,14,TGTGCCAGCAGTTACTCGGACAGCTCCTACGAGCAGTACTTC,CASSYSDSSYEQYF
TRBJ2-3,-,TRBV5-4,TRBD2,14,TGTGCCAGCAGCTCTCTAGCGGGAGACGATACGCAGTATTTT,CASSSLAGDDTQYF
TRBJ2-3,-,TRBV11-2,-,12,TGTGCCAGCAGCTTAGAATCAGATACGCAGTACTTT,CASSLESDTQYF
TRBJ1-5,few,TRBV2,TRBD1,15,TGTGCCAGCAGCCCGACAGGGATTAGCAATCAGCCCCAGCATTTT,CASSPTGISNQPQHF
TRBJ2-5,-,TRBV5-1,TRBD1,13,TGCGCCAGCAGCCCAGGGGGCGGGAAGACCCAGTACTTC,CASSPGGGKTQYF
TRBJ1-6,-,TRBV10-1,-,14,TGCGCCAGCAGTGAGTCCCGGACAGATTCACCCCTCCACTTT,CASSESRTDSPLHF
TRBJ1-2,-,TRBV14,TRBD1,15,TGTGCCAGCAGCTCGCCGGGACAGGGGGTCTATGGCTACACCTTC,CASSSPGQGVYGYTF
TRBJ2-1,-,TRBV18,TRBD2,16,TGTGCCAGCTCATTTACGACTAGCGGGCTATACAATGAGCAGTTCTTC,CASSFTTSGLYNEQFF
TRBJ2-7,-,TRBV7-9,-,13,TGTGCCAGCAGCTTCCCGGGGCTCTACGAGCAGTACTTC,CASSFPGLYEQYF
TRBJ1-3,-,TRBV28,-,15,TGTGCCGCGGCTCCACAGGGACTCTCTGGAAACACCATATATTTT,CAAAPQGLSGNTIYF
TRBJ2-7,-,TRBV6-6,TRBD2,15,TGTGCCAGCAGTCGTCCGTGGGAGGGAACCTACGAGCAGTACTTC,CASSRPWEGTYEQYF